The entry that follows covers one TCR beta chain sequence. Its antigen remains unidentified. In the original analysis: ImmunoSEQ gave junction-only sequences without quality scores, so filtering differed. TCRdb's copy holds only in-frame clones and misses some; the assay was immunoSEQ multiplex PCR. That table gives V, J and clone size, and the DNA gave D and trimming. The sample includes millions of clones, about 92% seen only once; the top ten take 0.3% to 0.4%. The sample originates from a study of shared clonotypes between healthy human individuals. Findings and limits, study-wide: The sharing of roughly 5% of naive CD4 clonotypes was seen across a handful of donors. Sequencing depth was expected to affect clonotype sharing among donors. Donor scarcity curtailed the genetic and exposure-history diversity represented herein.

This clonotype was sampled from a man younger than 35 in good health. Some clones in this sample may be carry-over from other donors' samples. Sequences were obtained from naive CD4+ T cells from PBMCs. Subset meaning: CD45RA+ positively selected.

CDR3: CASSRLLGTPNTEAFF. CDR3 DNA: TGTGCCAGCAGCCGATTGCTAGGGACCCCGAACACTGAAGCTTTCTTT. This chain joins TRBV5-8 and TRBJ1-1, with a tentative D call TRBD1 (5 bases). Germline V gives CDR1 SGHTS, CDR2 YDEGEE. V shed 4 bases and J shed 1 base, with 17 bases lying between them. CDR3 length equals 16 residues.